The 18 T cell receptor beta chains presented below share a single source sample, sequenced in a study of OX40 agonist ivuxolimab in advanced cancers. Only in-frame clones appear in the TCRdb table, and some are missing; sequencing was by immunoSEQ multiplex PCR. In the table there are 95,000 to 150,000 clones, around 91% of which are singletons. Material: CD4+ or CD8+ T cells sorted from blood, obtained in a trial of the OX40 agonist ivuxolimab. The origin of the receptors is an adult with an advanced solid tumor such as melanoma, head and neck, liver or kidney cancer.

The chain has TRBV27 and TRBJ2-7; 12 positions agree with TRBD2. From germline, CDR1 is MNHEY and CDR2 SMNVEV (reference sequence). The junction had 8 bases not matched to a gene; V was cut back by 5 bases and J by 0 bases. CDR3 length: 17 amino acids. CDR3 protein: CASSPYLAGGSSYEQYF. As DNA, the CDR3 is TGTGCCAGCAGTCCGTATCTAGCGGGGGGGAGCTCCTACGAGCAGTACTTC.

The chain links TRBV9 to TRBJ1-6; D remains unclear. Germline CDR1 reads SGDLS; CDR2 reads YYNGEE. Between the trimmed V and J ends, which lost 0 bases and 14 bases, there was a span of 15 bases. The CDR3 loop spans 14 amino acids. The CDR3 DNA reads as TGTGCCAGCAGCGTAGGGGCAGCTCGAGAAGCCCTCCACTTT. Translated, it gives CASSVGAAREALHF.

The table lists this clone with a count of one. The chain joins TRBV7-8 to TRBJ1-2; 9 nucleotides agree with TRBD1. Unmatched junction bases numbered 6, after V lost 1 base and J lost 6 bases. Germline V CDR1 and CDR2: SGHVS, FQNEAQ. The CDR3 has 15 residues. The CDR3 sequence is CASSLGGGQGHGYTF. In DNA, the CDR3 is TGTGCCAGCAGCTTAGGAGGCGGACAGGGGCATGGCTACACCTTC.

The chain has TRBV18 and TRBJ2-1; D remains ambiguous. Germline V gene sequence: CDR1 KGHSH, CDR2 LQKENI. CDR3 length: 14 amino acids. V was cut by 3 bases and J by 8 bases, with 14 bases left in between. DNA for the CDR3: TGTGCCAGCTCACCCAATGAAGGGTCCCATGAGCAGTTCTTC. Translating gives CASSPNEGSHEQFF.

V is TRBV5-4 and J is TRBJ1-1; D is possibly TRBD1 (5 bases). The germline CDR1 and CDR2 sequences are SGHNT and YYREEE (reference sequence). With 3 bases removed from V and 0 bases from J, the gap between germline ends came to 12 bases. The CDR3 loop spans 15 amino acids. CDR3 loop: CASSSGTDLNTEAFF. CDR3 in DNA: TGTGCCAGCAGCTCCGGGACGGATTTGAACACTGAAGCTTTCTTT.

This chain connects TRBV7-2 to TRBJ2-3, with D uncertain. The germline CDR1 and CDR2 sequences are SGHTA and FQGNSA. V was trimmed by 4 bases and J by 4 bases, leaving 6 bases between them. The length of the CDR3 is 12 residues. DNA of the CDR3: TGTGCCAGCAGCTACCGGGCAGATACGCAGTATTTT. Amino acids: CASSYRADTQYF.

V gene TRBV5-4 combines with J gene TRBJ2-1; weak D call: TRBD2 (5 bases). Trimming took 1 base from V and 4 from J, leaving 12 bases between them. Germline-derived CDR1 and CDR2 are SGHNT and YYREEE (reference sequence). This CDR3 has 15 residues. Written as DNA, the CDR3 is TGTGCCAGCAGCTTGAATTCCGGGGATTACAATGAGCAGTTCTTC. Amino acid sequence: CASSLNSGDYNEQFF.

CDR3 bases: TGTGCCAGCAGCTTAAGGCCTAGCGGGGGGAAATACAATGAGCAGTTCTTC. Translating gives CASSLRPSGGKYNEQFF. The genes are TRBV7-6 and TRBJ2-1; 11 bases line up with TRBD2. This CDR3 has 17 amino acids. J gave up 4 bases and V 2 bases, and 7 bases lay outside the gene matches. Germline CDR1 reads SGHVS; CDR2 reads FNYEAQ.

V and J are TRBV6-1 and TRBJ2-7; the D is unclear. CDR1 and CDR2 from the germline V gene are MNHNS and SASEGT. The CDR3 contains 15 residues. V shed 4 bases and J shed 0 bases, with 13 bases lying between them. For the CDR3, the DNA is TGTGCCAGCAGTGTAAGTCGGTCTGTCTCCTACGAGCAGTACTTC. Amino acid sequence: CASSVSRSVSYEQYF.

The V gene is TRBV5-1, the J gene TRBJ2-1; the D gene could be TRBD1 or TRBD2 (5 bases each). CDR3 length: 16 amino acids. Germline assignment: CDR1 SGHRS and CDR2 YFSETQ. The V end lost 3 bases, the J end lost 1 base, and 14 bases lay between the germline ends. CDR3 in amino acids: CASSWTGTGSYNEQFF. DNA of the CDR3: TGCGCCAGCAGCTGGACGGGGACGGGTTCCTACAATGAGCAGTTCTTC. The entire variable domain, with the rest obtained from reference TRBV5-1 and TRBJ2-1, is as follows: KAGVTQTPRYLIKTRGQQVTLSCSPISGHRSVSWYQQTPGQGLQFLFEYFSETQRNKGNFPGRFSGRQFSNSRSEMNVSTLELGDSALYLCASSWTGTGSYNEQFFGPGTRLTVL.

The gene calls are TRBV7-9 and TRBJ1-2; D not resolved. V was pared by 1 base and J by 1 base, with 7 bases between. In germline, CDR1 is SEHNR, CDR2 FQNEAQ (reference sequence). This CDR3 contains 14 residues. The chain's CDR3 is CASSLEHSNYGYTF. The CDR3 region has the DNA TGTGCCAGCAGCTTAGAGCACAGTAACTATGGCTACACCTTC.

This clone was recorded once. J is TRBJ2-1 and V is TRBV5-1; D uncertain. Germline V gene lookup returns CDR1 SGHRS and CDR2 YFSETQ. The germline V and J ends were trimmed by 1 base and 2 bases, with 16 bases remaining between them. This CDR3 spans 17 amino acids. The chain's CDR3 is CASSLSGAPGAYNEQFF. The CDR3 DNA follows: TGCGCCAGCAGCTTGTCTGGCGCTCCTGGGGCCTACAATGAGCAGTTCTTC. Variable domain in full (rest from reference TRBV5-1 and TRBJ2-1): KAGVTQTPRYLIKTRGQQVTLSCSPISGHRSVSWYQQTPGQGLQFLFEYFSETQRNKGNFPGRFSGRQFSNSRSEMNVSTLELGDSALYLCASSLSGAPGAYNEQFFGPGTRLTVL.

V gene TRBV27 combines with J gene TRBJ2-5; D is ambiguous. Germline V gene lookup returns CDR1 MNHEY and CDR2 SMNVEV (reference sequence). This CDR3 is 17 amino acids long. Trimming removed 2 bases at V and 2 bases at J, with 18 bases between. The CDR3 loop is CASSLNLVAAMQETQYF. The CDR3 DNA is TGTGCCAGCAGTTTAAACTTGGTGGCAGCGATGCAAGAGACCCAGTACTTC.

This chain links TRBV15 with TRBJ2-7; D ambiguous. Trimming removed 0 bases at V and 3 bases at J, with 9 bases between. Germline CDR1 LNHNV, CDR2 YYDKDF (reference sequence). CDR3 length: 14 residues. The CDR3 reads CATSRDRTNYEQYF. In DNA form, the CDR3 reads TGTGCCACCAGCAGAGACCGAACCAACTACGAGCAGTACTTC.

This rearrangement joins TRBV28 to TRBJ2-5; a possible D gene is TRBD1 (6 bases). The CDR3 is 15 amino acids. The ends were cut back, 4 bases at V and 5 bases at J, with 17 bases in the middle. Per the germline V gene, CDR1 is MDHEN and CDR2 is SYDVKM. In nucleotides, the CDR3 is TGTGCCAGCAGTTCCCCCGGGACATACGATGAGACCCAGTACTTC. Its translation: CASSSPGTYDETQYF.

About this clone itself: The sample has other DNA sequences that encode this CDR3 too. This chain connects TRBV18 to TRBJ1-2; TRBD1 might be the D (6 bases). CDR3 size: 13 residues. The V gene lost 4 bases and the J gene lost 3 bases, with 9 bases spanning the gap. Looked up from germline, CDR1 is KGHSH and CDR2 is LQKENI. CDR3 in DNA: TGTGCCAGCTCACGGGGGCGAGACTATGGCTACACCTTC. This encodes CASSRGRDYGYTF.

The chain carries TRBV5-1 and TRBJ2-7; 8 bases match TRBD2. The germline gives CDR1 SGHRS, CDR2 YFSETQ. The CDR3 loop spans 14 amino acids. With 1 base clipped from V and 2 bases from J, the junction kept 2 bases outside the gene matches. CDR3 coding DNA: TGCGCCAGCAGCTTGTTCGGGGGGGCCTACGAGCAGTACTTC. Encoded protein: CASSLFGGAYEQYF.

The chain couples TRBV7-9 to TRBJ1-2; D possibly corresponds to TRBD1 (5 bases). V gave up 5 bases and J gave up 7 bases, with 17 bases separating them. CDR3 length: 14 amino acids. Looked up from germline, CDR1 is SEHNR and CDR2 is FQNEAQ (reference sequence). The CDR3 region has the DNA TGTGCCAGCAGCGCCCAGGCCAGGGTTGGTGGCTACACCTTC. It encodes CASSAQARVGGYTF.